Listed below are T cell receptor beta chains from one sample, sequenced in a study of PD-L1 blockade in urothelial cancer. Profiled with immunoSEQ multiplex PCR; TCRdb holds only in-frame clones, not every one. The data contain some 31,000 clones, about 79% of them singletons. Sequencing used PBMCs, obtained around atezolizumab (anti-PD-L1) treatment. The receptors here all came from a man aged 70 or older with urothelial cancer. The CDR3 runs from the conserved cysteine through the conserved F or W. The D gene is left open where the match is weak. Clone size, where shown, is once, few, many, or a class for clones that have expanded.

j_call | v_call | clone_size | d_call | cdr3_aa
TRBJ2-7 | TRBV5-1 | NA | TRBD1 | CASRLAGTGGYEQYF
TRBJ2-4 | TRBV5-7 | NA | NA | CASSLALTVAKNIQYF
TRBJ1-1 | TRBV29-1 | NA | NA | CSAAGGRNTEAFF
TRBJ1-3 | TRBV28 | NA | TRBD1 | CASRDRGSYSGNTIYF
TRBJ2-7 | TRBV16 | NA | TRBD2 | CASSQRASGSYEQYF
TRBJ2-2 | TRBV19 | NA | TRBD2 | CASSTPGSGGAGELFF
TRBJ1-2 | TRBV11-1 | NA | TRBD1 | CASSIDFRDSYGYTF
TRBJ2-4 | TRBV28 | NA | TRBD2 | CASSLPTSGSYIQYF
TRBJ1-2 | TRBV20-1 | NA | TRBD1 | CSARDSYGYTF
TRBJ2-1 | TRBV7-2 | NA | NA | CASSLAILGSWLGGGKNEQFF
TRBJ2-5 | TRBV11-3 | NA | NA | CASSLLVAETQYF
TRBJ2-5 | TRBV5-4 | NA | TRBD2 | CASSSRTSGGPTETQYF
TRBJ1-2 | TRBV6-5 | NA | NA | CASTDNSGYGYTF
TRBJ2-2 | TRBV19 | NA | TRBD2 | CASSRTGHLAGAGTGELFF
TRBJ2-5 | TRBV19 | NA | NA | CASSIDRGYGETQYF
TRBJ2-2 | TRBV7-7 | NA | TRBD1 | CASSLGQPANTGELFF
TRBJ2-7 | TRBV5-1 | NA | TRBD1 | CASSADRGATYEQYF
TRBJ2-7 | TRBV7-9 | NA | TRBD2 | CASSFGGDSYEQYF
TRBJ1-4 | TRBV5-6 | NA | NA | CASSRGVNEKLFF
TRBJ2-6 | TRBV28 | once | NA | CASSLAKTMANVLTF
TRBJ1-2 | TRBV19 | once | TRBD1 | CASSFGTGGDYGYTF
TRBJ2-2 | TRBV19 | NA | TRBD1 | CASRTTGANTGELFF
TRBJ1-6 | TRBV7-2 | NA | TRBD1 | CASSFRTGPGSPLHF
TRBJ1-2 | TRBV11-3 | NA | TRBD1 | CASSDRTGSGYTF
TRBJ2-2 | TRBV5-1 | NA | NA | CASEQGSNTGELFF
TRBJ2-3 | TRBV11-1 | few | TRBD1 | CASSQDRRSGVF
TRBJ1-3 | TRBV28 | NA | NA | CASSPPQRRAGNTIYF
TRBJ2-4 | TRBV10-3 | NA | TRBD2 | CAISESGGTDIQYF
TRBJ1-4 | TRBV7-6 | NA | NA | CASSLAPFRGKKLFF
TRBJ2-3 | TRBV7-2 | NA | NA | CASSAEVGRTRTQYF
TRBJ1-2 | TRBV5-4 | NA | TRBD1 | CASSLGPGQGKSDYGYTF
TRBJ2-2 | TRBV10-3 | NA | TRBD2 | CAIRIPGQRGNTGELFF
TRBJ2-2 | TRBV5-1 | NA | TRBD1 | CASSLALMRTGRNAGELFF
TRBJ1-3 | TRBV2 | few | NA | CASSAGTTGNTIYF
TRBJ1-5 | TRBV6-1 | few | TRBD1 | CASGGTGNQPQHF
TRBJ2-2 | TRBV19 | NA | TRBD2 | CAAGLGGLVTGELFF
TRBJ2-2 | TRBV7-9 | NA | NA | CASSPTIINTGELFF
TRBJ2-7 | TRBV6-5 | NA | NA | CASSYPLGGASYEQYF
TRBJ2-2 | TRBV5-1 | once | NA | CASSFGGLLGGELFF
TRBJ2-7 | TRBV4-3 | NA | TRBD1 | CASSQGEQQGAREQYF
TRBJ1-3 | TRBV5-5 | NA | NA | CASSQATGWGNTIYF
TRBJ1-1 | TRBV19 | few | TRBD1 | CASRRTGTDTEAFF
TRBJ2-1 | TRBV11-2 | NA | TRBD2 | CASSNLGVAGLTYNEQFF
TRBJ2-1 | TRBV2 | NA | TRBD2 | CASSRTSGRSEQFF
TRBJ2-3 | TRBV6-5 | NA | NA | CASSSQGSLTDTQYF
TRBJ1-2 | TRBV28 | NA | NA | CASSIRTRSYGYTF
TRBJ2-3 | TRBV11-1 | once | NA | CASSGLGQATDTQYF